This is a list of T cell receptor beta chains from one sample in a study of response to subunit inactivated influenza vaccine. TCRdb analysed the RT-PCR reads with MiXCR anew, one entry per CDR3 protein. In the table there are around 480,000 distinct CDR3 sequences, more than 15% of which are singletons. The sequences come from CD4+ T cells sorted from PBMCs, collected about 24 months after vaccination. The receptors shown here come from a man between 50 and 70 years old who received an inactivated influenza vaccine. Both conserved end residues are part of each CDR3. A D gene is named only where the DNA matches it firmly. Not all rows give a size; the values are once, few, many and, for expanded clones, a class.

>TRBV4-2|TRBJ2-1|TRBD2|.
TGTGCCAGCAGCCAAGAAGAAGGGCGGGGGGCCTACAATGAGCAGTTCTTC
CASSQEEGRGAYNEQFF
>TRBV4-2|TRBJ1-1|.|few
TGTGCCAGCAGCCAAGACTCCGGGTGGGGGAGTGAAGCTTTCTTT
CASSQDSGWGSEAFF
>TRBV6-1|TRBJ2-3|.|few
TGTGCCACATTCGACGGACGAAGAACAGATACGCAGTATTTT
CATFDGRRTDTQYF
>TRBV20-1|TRBJ2-6|.|few
TGCAGTGCTATGACAGTCTCTGGGGCCAACGTCCTGACTTTC
CSAMTVSGANVLTF
>TRBV7-8|TRBJ2-1|.|few
TGTGCCAGCAGCTTAGGGAGTTCCGGGAATGAGCAGTTCTTC
CASSLGSSGNEQFF
>TRBV10-2|TRBJ2-5|TRBD2|many
TGCGCCAGCAGTGCAGGACTAGCGGGAGCAGAGACCCAGTACTTC
CASSAGLAGAETQYF
>TRBV4-2|TRBJ2-1|.|.
TGTGCCAGCAGCCAATTTGCCGGGCAGACTTACAATGAGCAGTTCTTC
CASSQFAGQTYNEQFF
>TRBV29-1|TRBJ2-2|.|many
TGCAGCGGGTCTCACAGGACCGGGGAGCTGTTTTTT
CSGSHRTGELFF
>TRBV3-1|TRBJ1-6|.|.
TGTGCCAGCAGCCATCTCGATTTCAGGGGCGAGCCCTATAATTCACCCCTCCACTTT
CASSHLDFRGEPYNSPLHF
>TRBV28|TRBJ2-3|TRBD2|.
TGTGCCAGCACAAAGGCACTAGCGGGAGGGGCAGATACGCAGTATTTT
CASTKALAGGADTQYF
>TRBV9|TRBJ2-2|TRBD1|.
TGTGCCAGCAGCGTAGTAACAGGGGGCCCCGGGGAGCTGTTTTTT
CASSVVTGGPGELFF
>TRBV7-2|TRBJ2-1|.|.
TGTGCCAGCAGCCCCCAAGCCTACGGCGATGAGCAGTTCTTC
CASSPQAYGDEQFF
>TRBV10-3|TRBJ2-2|.|.
TGTGCCATCAGTGATGGACTTGACACCGGGGAGCTGTTTTTT
CAISDGLDTGELFF
>TRBV20-1|TRBJ1-4|.|few
TGCAGTGTCAGGGATTCAACTAATGAAAAACTGTTTTTT
CSVRDSTNEKLFF
>TRBV6-5|TRBJ1-6|TRBD1|.
TGTGCCAGCAGTTCAAAAACTGGGACAGGGGGTTCCAATTCACCCCTCCACTTT
CASSSKTGTGGSNSPLHF
>TRBV27|TRBJ2-2|.|.
TGTGCCAGCAGTCGTCCAGGCGGAACGAACACCGGGGAGCTGTTTTTT
CASSRPGGTNTGELFF
>TRBV7-9|TRBJ2-3|TRBD2|.
TGTGCCAGCAGCGCACGACTAGCAACAGATACGCAGTATTTT
CASSARLATDTQYF
>TRBV7-9|TRBJ2-1|.|.
TGTGCCAGCGAACCGGACAGAGGGATGCCGGAGTTCTTC
CASEPDRGMPEFF
>TRBV5-1|TRBJ1-1|.|.
TGCGCCAGCAGCTTGTCGGCAGCATACACTGAAGCTTTCTTT
CASSLSAAYTEAFF
>TRBV12-3/TRBV12-4|TRBJ1-5|.|many
TGTGCCAGCAGAGAGAACGTGGGCCAGCCCCAGCATTTT
CASRENVGQPQHF
>TRBV12-3/TRBV12-4|TRBJ2-2|.|many
TGTGCCAGCAGGCGGATCACCGGGGAGCTGTTTTTT
CASRRITGELFF